A selection of T cell receptor beta chains follows, all from one sample in a study of Ad26.COV2.S vaccination and SARS-CoV-2 variants. Clones were read by immunoSEQ multiplex PCR, and TCRdb kept only the in-frame ones, dropping some. The sample carries roughly 460,000 clones, 80% to 90% recorded once. The specimen comprised peripheral blood, sampled in a trial of Ad26.COV2.S vaccine versus placebo. The receptors shown here come from a person between 18 and 60 years old who received the Ad26.COV2.S COVID-19 vaccine or a placebo. CDR3s include the opening cysteine and the closing phenylalanine or tryptophan.

v_gene	j_gene	CDR3aa
TRBV5-5	TRBJ2-5	CASSLYGSGGDRETQYF
TRBV7-2	TRBJ1-2	CASSLLQASHTGYTF
TRBV19	TRBJ2-2	CASSSRGATNTGELFF
TRBV27	TRBJ1-4	CASSLSGGTRPNEKLFF
TRBV7-8	TRBJ2-3	CASSSTPGPSTQTQYF
TRBV7-2	TRBJ2-1	CASSSRVGGLRYNEQFF
TRBV11-2	TRBJ1-1	CASSWTGLITEAFF
TRBV5-1	TRBJ2-7	CASSGTGSSYEQYF
TRBV7-9	TRBJ1-1	CASSLGVTGWVNTEAFF
TRBV7-6	TRBJ2-5	CASSLFGGLQETQYF
TRBV29-1	TRBJ2-3	CSVEGAPGVTSTDTQYF